These 17 T cell receptor beta chains originate from one sample sequenced in a study of T-cell memory formation after mild COVID-19 (dated by TCRdb to about 2021). Libraries came from 5' RACE. The sample was run on an Illumina NovaSeq 6000. TCRdb reprocessing: public reads trimmed at Q25 with fastp, clones called with MiXCR, in-frame beta chains kept. Identical CDR3 protein sequences are pooled into one entry, listed with their most common genes and DNA. This sample lists roughly 600,000 distinct CDR3 sequences; more than 15% were detected once. Around 11% of the sample is held by the ten biggest clonotypes. The sequenced sample was PBMCs or a T cell subset sorted from them (not recorded which). The origin of the receptors is an adult woman who had mild COVID-19 (a few samples of this study predate the infection). The sample titles of this study are shuffled in the database, so cell type and time point are left out; the donor was told from shared clones.

This clonotype was counted only a few times. The chain couples TRBV7-6 to TRBJ2-3, with 11 positions matching TRBD2. Losses at the gene ends were 6 bases for V and 3 bases for J; bases not matched to a gene: 5. Germline V gene sequence: CDR1 SGHVS, CDR2 FNYEAQ. This CDR3 region has 15 residues. In DNA form, the CDR3 reads TGTGCCAGCAGGGTAGCGGGAGGGCCTACAGATACGCAGTATTTT. Encoded protein: CASRVAGGPTDTQYF.

The rearrangement uses TRBV24-1 and TRBJ2-1; no clear D. CDR3 length: 15 residues. The V and J ends lost 9 bases and 7 bases respectively, with 21 bases between them. Germline-derived CDR1 and CDR2 are KGHDR and SFDVKD. For the CDR3, the DNA is TGTGCCACCTCCCCCGGCCCCTCCCAGGATAATGAGCAGTTCTTC. Its protein is CATSPGPSQDNEQFF.

V usage is TRBV20-1 and J usage is TRBJ2-1; 10 nucleotides line up with TRBD2. V was pared by 0 bases and J by 0 bases, with 26 bases of the junction left unmatched. Germline V gene sequence: CDR1 DFQATT, CDR2 SNEGSKA (reference sequence). The CDR3 contains 24 residues. The DNA for the CDR3 is TGCAGTGCTAGAGATAGGGTCCTAGGCTTAGGAAGAGCGGGGGGGCCTGGCTCCTACAATGAGCAGTTCTTC. This translates into CSARDRVLGLGRAGGPGSYNEQFF.

V gene TRBV4-3 combines with J gene TRBJ2-1; D uncertain. V lost 2 bases and J 8 bases, leaving 13 bases between the germline ends. The CDR3 extends over 14 amino acids. The germline gives CDR1 LGHNA, CDR2 YSLEER. The CDR3 DNA reads TGCGCCAGCAGCCAAATCGACCTAGGCGATGAGCAGTTCTTC. This sequence encodes CASSQIDLGDEQFF.

This clonotype was detected a few times. The chain has TRBV5-1 and TRBJ1-2; D is unclear. The CDR3 runs to 13 residues. CDR1 and CDR2 from the germline V gene are SGHRS and YFSETQ. V was cut by 2 bases and J by 1 base, with 6 bases left in between. The CDR3 protein is CASSFDVNYGYTF. Here the CDR3 DNA reads TGCGCCAGCAGCTTTGACGTTAACTATGGCTACACCTTC.

Many counts were recorded for this clonotype. This chain joins TRBV7-8 and TRBJ2-6; D possibly corresponds to TRBD1 (5 bases). The germline V and J ends were trimmed by 2 bases and 0 bases, with 11 bases remaining between them. This CDR3 spans 17 amino acids. CDR1 and CDR2 from the germline V gene are SGHVS and FQNEAQ. CDR3 DNA sequence: TGTGCCAGCAGCTTAATAGAGGACAACTCTGGGGCCAACGTCCTGACTTTC. This encodes CASSLIEDNSGANVLTF.

This clonotype was detected only a few times. The chain has TRBV12-3 or TRBV12-4 and TRBJ1-2; 9 bases fit TRBD1. V lost 5 bases to trimming and J lost 4 bases; unmatched junction nucleotides: 8. The CDR3 spans 15 residues. CDR3 coding DNA: TGTGCCAGCAGTATTGGACAGGGGAGATCCTATGGCTACACCTTC. This encodes CASSIGQGRSYGYTF.

The genes are TRBV6-5 and TRBJ2-1; D is perhaps TRBD2 (6 bases). CDR3 length: 20 amino acids. CDR1 MNHEY and CDR2 SVGAGI come from the germline V gene. Trimming cost V 2 bases and J 0 bases, with 23 bases left between them. The DNA for the CDR3 is TGTGCCAGCAGTTACCGGCGTACTAGCTTGGCCGTCAGCTCCTACAATGAGCAGTTCTTC. Translated, it gives CASSYRRTSLAVSSYNEQFF.

This chain links TRBV6-5 with TRBJ1-2; 8 bases fit TRBD1. This CDR3 spans 13 amino acids. Germline trimming cut 4 bases from V and 9 bases from J; bases unmatched to any gene: 7. Germline CDR1 is MNHEY and CDR2 is SVGAGI. The CDR3 reads CASSSDRGRSYTF. In nucleotides, the CDR3 is TGTGCCAGCAGTTCCGACAGGGGTAGGAGCTACACCTTC.

This clonotype was observed a handful of times. This chain joins TRBV24-1 and TRBJ1-1, with TRBD1 matching over 11 bases. Trimming took 3 bases from V and 10 from J; bases not matched to a gene: 6. The length of the CDR3 is 14 residues. Per germline, CDR1 KGHDR and CDR2 SFDVKD. The CDR3: CATSDPRTGGRAFF. The CDR3 DNA is TGTGCCACCAGTGATCCCAGGACAGGGGGCCGAGCTTTCTTT.

This chain connects TRBV7-8 to TRBJ2-7; perhaps D is TRBD1 or TRBD2 (5 bases each). The V gene lost 1 base and the J gene lost 6 bases, with 16 bases spanning the gap. CDR3 length equals 15 residues. Germline V CDR1 and CDR2: SGHVS, FQNEAQ. CDR3 sequence: CASSLVEGPSPEQYF. DNA of the CDR3: TGTGCCAGCAGCTTAGTAGAGGGGCCTTCCCCCGAGCAGTACTTC.

The chain combines TRBV12-3 or TRBV12-4 with TRBJ2-7; D is ambiguous. The CDR3 runs 14 residues. V gave up 1 base and J gave up 0 bases, with 7 bases separating them. CDR3 region: CASSLVQSSYEQYF. CDR3 nucleotides: TGTGCCAGCAGTTTAGTGCAGTCCTCCTACGAGCAGTACTTC.

This clonotype has ten or more counts. The chain couples TRBV6-6 to TRBJ2-7; the D is unclear. This CDR3 is 12 amino acids long. Germline CDR1 reads MNHNY; CDR2 reads SVGAGI (reference sequence). Deletions cut 5 bases from V and 1 base from J, with 6 bases between. The CDR3 sequence is CASSGTSYEQYF. DNA of the CDR3: TGTGCCAGCAGTGGCACTTCCTACGAGCAGTACTTC.

The chain is built from TRBV7-9 and TRBJ2-3, with unresolved D. Trimming left V 5 bases short and J 14 bases short, with 17 bases between. In germline, CDR1 is SEHNR, CDR2 FQNEAQ (reference sequence). CDR3 length: 12 amino acids. DNA for the CDR3: TGTGCCAGCAGCCTTGTCGAGTCGAGTCGGTATTTT. Encoded protein: CASSLVESSRYF.

The chain has TRBV20-1 and TRBJ1-5; D gene ambiguous. This CDR3 comprises 14 residues. Germline CDR1 reads DFQATT; CDR2 reads SNEGSKA (reference sequence). V dropped 0 bases and J dropped 2 bases, with 8 bases sitting between them. The CDR3 nucleotides read TGCAGTGCTAGAGATCCCGGGGGCAATCAGCCCCAGCATTTT. Translating gives CSARDPGGNQPQHF.

This clonotype was recorded a few times. CDR3 DNA sequence: TGCAGTGCCATGACAGGGGGCGGCAATCAGCCCCAGCATTTT. Protein product: CSAMTGGGNQPQHF. V and J are TRBV20-1 and TRBJ1-5; 10 nucleotides match TRBD1. The CDR3 is 14 residues long. Germline V gives CDR1 DFQATT, CDR2 SNEGSKA (reference sequence). Trimming removed 6 bases from V and 2 bases from J; junction bases left unmatched: 4.

This clonotype was seen only a few times. This chain connects TRBV7-8 to TRBJ2-7; 11 bases fit TRBD2. The CDR3 has 17 amino acids. CDR1 SGHVS and CDR2 FQNEAQ come from the germline V gene. J lost 1 base, V lost 5 bases, and 10 bases had no gene match. The CDR3 DNA reads as TGTGCCAGCAGCCCCCGGGGTCTAGCGGGAGGATCCTACGAGCAGTACTTC. Translating it yields CASSPRGLAGGSYEQYF.